This TCR beta chain was captured in a study of cytomegalovirus exposure and HLA in healthy donors. Study details: HLA-typed donors contributed approximately 86 million unique TCRs, which were held in an early data release. Of all 400 or so donors who were genotyped, around 82% belonged to the Caucasian-associated ancestry cluster.

Overall study findings and caveats: A few chains tied to CMV proved CMV antigen-specific in vitro.

The PCR had 60 Vbeta and 13 Jbeta primers. Original data processing: Later work found roughly 80 million unique TCR beta chains, with 9.5 million to 11 million shared. Assay: immunoSEQ multiplex PCR; the TCRdb copy retains only in-frame clones and omits some. V and J calls and clone size are those listed in that table; D and trimming were worked out from the DNA. This sample carries about 82,000 clones, 10% of them seen once, and the ten largest clones take around 25%. Comments on this clone: What it binds is not known.

V lost 1 base to trimming and J lost 8 bases; unmatched junction nucleotides: 4. The length of the CDR3 is 16 residues. CDR1 is SGHNT and CDR2 is YENEEA in the germline V gene. The V and J genes are TRBV11-3 and TRBJ2-1; TRBD2 agrees at 14 bases. This TCR derives from a man in his fifties or sixties in good health and CMV-seropositive. Sequencing input: PBMCs. CDR3 nucleotide sequence: TGTGCCAGCAGCTTAGGGACTAGCGGGAGGATGGATGAGCAGTTCTTC. Amino acid sequence: CASSLGTSGRMDEQFF.